The T cell receptor beta chain under discussion was sequenced for a study of shared clonotypes between healthy human individuals (dated by TCRdb to between 2020 and 2021). Study-level background: A few men and a couple of women, aged 18 to 49 years, made up the cohort. Blood TCR repertoires of about 5 healthy adults were deeply sequenced to estimate repertoire size and the extent of clonotype sharing between individuals. Different laboratories and diverse techniques were used to prepare libraries and sequence TCR repertoires, to increase sequencing depth and limit assay-specific biases. Per donor, leukapheresis produced somewhere between about 0.9 and 9 billion PBMCs. For each donor, three plates each were used for CD4 naive and CD4 memory, two plates were used for CD8 naive, and one plate was used for CD8 memory. Study-level results and caveats: Compared with non-shared clonotypes, the clonotypes found in all four sorted-subset donors had higher generation probabilities. Across a few donors, approximately 5% of naive CD4, 3% to 4% of naive CD8, under 2.5% of memory CD4, and approximately 0.4% of memory CD8 clonotypes were shared. Even with the large sequencing depth, rarefaction of the sorted-subset datasets indicated that sequencing was incomplete. The genetic and exposure-history diversity represented was limited by the small number of donors. Only blood was sampled, and tissue TCR repertoires likely differ from those in blood. Larger estimated clonotype richness was generally found for naive subsets than for memory subsets. Pairwise subsampling indicated that sequencing depth was expected to affect the degree of clonotype sharing among donors.

For the CD8 naive samples, CD45RO-negative cells were positively selected for CCR7, yielding a CD45RA+CCR7+ population from which TemRA cells were excluded. Healthy HIV-negative adults with no recently reported acute infections or vaccinations were included as donors. All donors were Caucasian adults living in Nashville, Tennessee, USA. Blood was collected by leukapheresis, and PBMCs were isolated by Ficoll-Histopaque density gradient centrifugation and then cryopreserved in liquid nitrogen vapor phase. Analytical flow cytometry was used to check the purity and quantity of each magnetically sorted T cell population. Genomic DNA was isolated from every sorted fraction and measured by UV absorbance on a Nanodrop 2000c. Using the deep immunoSEQ assay, multiplex PCR amplified TCR CDR3 regions from genomic DNA. Genomic DNA extracted from each cell subset was distributed evenly over all wells of several immunoSEQ 96-well plates, and each plate served as one replicate. Each replicate PCR for sorted subsets received around 210 ng genomic DNA, equal to tens of thousands of T cell genomes. Purified libraries were quantified with a Qubit 3.0 fluorometer, sized on a Bioanalyzer 2100, and re-quantified with the KAPA Library Quantification kit. Each immunoSEQ 96-well plate was sequenced on its own single-read 150-cycle Illumina NextSeq 550 flow cell. On the study's bioinformatics: Because the immunoSEQ output held only junctional sequences and lacked quality scores, the filtering could not match the filtering applied to full-length reads. Sequences were annotated with PyIR, a Python wrapper for IgBLAST v1.9, using IMGT germline references to assign V/J genes and CDR3. Reads with weak V/J assignments (E-value above 1e-6), missing CDR3, stop codons, out-of-frame junctions, or ambiguous translated residues were removed. V3J clonotypes were defined as sequences sharing the same inferred V gene, J gene, and CDR3 amino acid sequence. The percentage overlap between two repertoires was calculated by dividing the number of shared unique clonotypes by the size of the smaller repertoire. Richness of each repertoire was evaluated using RTK rarefaction, the Chao1 estimator, and Recon v2.1 estimates of unobserved clonotypes. Generation probabilities were computed with OLGA for all TCRbeta clonotypes obtained by the gDNA method from a few donors. In TCRdb, the immuneACCESS table is reduced to in-frame sequences with V and J assigned. These tables do not hold every clone; where another copy was compared, an unresolved V gene accounts for under half, and the others remain unexplained. From that table come the V and J calls and clone size; the DNA was used to work out D and trimming. The sample yields more than 2 million clones; about 94% were counted once. 0.9% to 1.3% of the sample is taken by the ten largest.

A note on this clone: The clone's antigen remains unknown. Base qualities are not at hand, and no much larger clone is one base apart.

The V end gives up 4 bases and the J end 6 bases, leaving 6 bases in the junction not matched to a gene. The CDR3, cysteine through phenylalanine, is 14 amino acids long. The sequence is cut down to CDR3 DNA, 42 bases in frame from base 1. From a lookup of the germline V gene, CDR1 and CDR2 are SGHDN and FVKESK. The chain employs TRBV14 and TRBJ2-7, with 10 bases aligning to TRBD1. This receptor was obtained from a man younger than 30 in good health. Sequenced material: naive CD8+ T cells sorted from blood. Per the publication, the cell subset or site label means: CD45RA+CCR7+. The DNA reads TGTGCCAGCAGCCTCCGGGACAGGGGAGCCGAGCAGTACTTC. This codes for CASSLRDRGAEQYF. Here the CDR3 is joined to the reference TRBV14 and TRBJ2-7 genes, and the full variable domain is: EAGVTQFPSHSVIEKGQTVTLRCDPISGHDNLYWYRRVMGKEIKFLLHFVKESKQDESGMPNNRFLAERTGGTYSTLKVQPAELEDSGVYFCASSLRDRGAEQYFGPGTRLTVT.